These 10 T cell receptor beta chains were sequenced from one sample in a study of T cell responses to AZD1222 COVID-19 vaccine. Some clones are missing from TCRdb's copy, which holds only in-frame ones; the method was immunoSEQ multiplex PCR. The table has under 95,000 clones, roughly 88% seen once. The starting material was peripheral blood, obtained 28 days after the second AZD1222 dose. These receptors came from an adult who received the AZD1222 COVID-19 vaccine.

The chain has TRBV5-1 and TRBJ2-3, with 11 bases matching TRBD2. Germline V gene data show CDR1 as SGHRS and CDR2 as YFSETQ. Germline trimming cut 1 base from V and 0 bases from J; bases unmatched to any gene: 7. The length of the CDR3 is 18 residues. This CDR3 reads CASSLIPSGGSSTDTQYF. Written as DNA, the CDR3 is TGCGCCAGCAGCTTGATTCCTAGCGGGGGGTCTAGCACAGATACGCAGTATTTT.

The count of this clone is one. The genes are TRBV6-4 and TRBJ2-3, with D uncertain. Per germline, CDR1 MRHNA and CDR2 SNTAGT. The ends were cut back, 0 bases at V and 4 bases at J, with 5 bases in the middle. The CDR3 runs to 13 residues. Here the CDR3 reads CASSDSIADTQYF. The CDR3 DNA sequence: TGTGCCAGCAGTGACTCCATTGCAGATACGCAGTATTTT.

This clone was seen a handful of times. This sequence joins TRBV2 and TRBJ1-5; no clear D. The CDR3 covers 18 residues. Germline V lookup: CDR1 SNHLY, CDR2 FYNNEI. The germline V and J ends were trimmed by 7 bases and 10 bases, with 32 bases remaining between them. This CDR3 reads CASTTSPSSRSLLRPQHF. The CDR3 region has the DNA TGTGCCAGCACTACATCCCCCTCTTCCAGGAGCCTACTTCGCCCCCAGCATTTT.

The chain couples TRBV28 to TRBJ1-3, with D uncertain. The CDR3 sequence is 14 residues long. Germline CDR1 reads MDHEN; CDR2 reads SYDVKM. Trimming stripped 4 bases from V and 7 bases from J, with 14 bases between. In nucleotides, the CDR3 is TGTGCCAGCAGTTCACCTTCGATGGGTAACACCATATATTTT. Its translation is CASSSPSMGNTIYF. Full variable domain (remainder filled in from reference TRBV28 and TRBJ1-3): DVKVTQSSRYLVKRTGEKVFLECVQDMDHENMFWYRQDPGLGLRLIYFSYDVKMKEKGDIPEGYSVSREKKERFSLILESASTNQTSMYLCASSSPSMGNTIYFGEGSWLTVV.

The CDR3 DNA sequence: TGTGCCAGCAAGGGTGGCGGACAGAATAGCAATCAGCCCCAGCATTTT. Translated: CASKGGGQNSNQPQHF. This chain uses TRBV27 with TRBJ1-5; D might be TRBD1 (6 bases). The CDR3 runs to 16 residues. V was clipped by 7 bases and J by 0 bases, with 16 bases between them. In germline, CDR1 is MNHEY, CDR2 SMNVEV (reference sequence).

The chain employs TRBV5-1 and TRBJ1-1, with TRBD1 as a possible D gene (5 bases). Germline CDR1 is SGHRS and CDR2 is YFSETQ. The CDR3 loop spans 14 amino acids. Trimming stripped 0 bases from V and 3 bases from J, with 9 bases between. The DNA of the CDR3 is TGCGCCAGCAGCTTGGTAGGGACCGACACTGAAGCTTTCTTT. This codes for CASSLVGTDTEAFF.

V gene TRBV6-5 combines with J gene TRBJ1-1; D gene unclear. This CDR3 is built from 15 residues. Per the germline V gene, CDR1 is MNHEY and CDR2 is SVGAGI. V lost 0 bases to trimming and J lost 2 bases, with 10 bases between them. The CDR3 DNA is TGTGCCAGCAGTTACTCGGGTTCTTCCAACACTGAAGCTTTCTTT. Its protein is CASSYSGSSNTEAFF.

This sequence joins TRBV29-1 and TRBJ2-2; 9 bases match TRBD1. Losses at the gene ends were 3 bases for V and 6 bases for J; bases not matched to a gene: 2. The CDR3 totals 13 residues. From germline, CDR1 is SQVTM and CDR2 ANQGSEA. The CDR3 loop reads CSVEGQGAGELFF. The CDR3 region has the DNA TGCAGCGTTGAGGGACAGGGTGCCGGGGAGCTGTTTTTT.

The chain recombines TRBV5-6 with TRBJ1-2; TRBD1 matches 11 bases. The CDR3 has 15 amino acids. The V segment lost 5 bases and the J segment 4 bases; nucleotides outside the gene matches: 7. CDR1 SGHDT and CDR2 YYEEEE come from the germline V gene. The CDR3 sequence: CASSRGQGVLYGYTF. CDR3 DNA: TGTGCCAGCAGTAGGGGACAGGGGGTACTCTATGGCTACACCTTC.

This CDR3 is CASSPGQGNTDTQYF. The DNA for the CDR3 is TGTGCCAGCAGCCCTGGACAGGGGAACACAGATACGCAGTATTTT. The J gene is TRBJ2-3, the V gene TRBV11-3, with 9 bases lining up with TRBD1. V was pared by 5 bases and J by 2 bases, with 5 bases of the junction left unmatched. CDR3 length: 15 amino acids. CDR1 and CDR2 from the germline V gene are SGHNT and YENEEA.